This TCR beta chain was documented in a study of blood T cell repertoires in COVID-19. Study context: Acute-phase and convalescent COVID-19 samples originated in the United States, Italy and Spain. The analysed material was cDNA or gDNA that came from T cells, B-cell-depleted T cells, or PBMCs.

The V gene's germline CDR1 is SNHLY and CDR2 FYNNEI. This CDR3 has 20 residues. Trimming removed 3 bases at V and 1 base at J, with 25 bases between. The Seattle site enrolled patients during active infection and followed them longitudinally. In the original processing: Estimated nucleated cell counts came from reference gene primer amplification. Profiled with immunoSEQ multiplex PCR; TCRdb holds only in-frame clones, not every one. That table gives V, J and clone size, and the DNA gave D and trimming. The repertoire has about 170,000 clones, about 85% of them found once; the top ten carry 6.5% to 7.5%.

Material: peripheral blood. This sequence was found in a man older than 75 with COVID-19, enrolled during active disease. The chain employs TRBV2 and TRBJ2-1; D is possibly TRBD2 (5 bases). The CDR3 nucleotides read TGTGCCAGCAGTGAGTTTGGCCTCGCCCTGATGGCGGGTTCCTACAATGAGCAGTTCTTC. This encodes CASSEFGLALMAGSYNEQFF.